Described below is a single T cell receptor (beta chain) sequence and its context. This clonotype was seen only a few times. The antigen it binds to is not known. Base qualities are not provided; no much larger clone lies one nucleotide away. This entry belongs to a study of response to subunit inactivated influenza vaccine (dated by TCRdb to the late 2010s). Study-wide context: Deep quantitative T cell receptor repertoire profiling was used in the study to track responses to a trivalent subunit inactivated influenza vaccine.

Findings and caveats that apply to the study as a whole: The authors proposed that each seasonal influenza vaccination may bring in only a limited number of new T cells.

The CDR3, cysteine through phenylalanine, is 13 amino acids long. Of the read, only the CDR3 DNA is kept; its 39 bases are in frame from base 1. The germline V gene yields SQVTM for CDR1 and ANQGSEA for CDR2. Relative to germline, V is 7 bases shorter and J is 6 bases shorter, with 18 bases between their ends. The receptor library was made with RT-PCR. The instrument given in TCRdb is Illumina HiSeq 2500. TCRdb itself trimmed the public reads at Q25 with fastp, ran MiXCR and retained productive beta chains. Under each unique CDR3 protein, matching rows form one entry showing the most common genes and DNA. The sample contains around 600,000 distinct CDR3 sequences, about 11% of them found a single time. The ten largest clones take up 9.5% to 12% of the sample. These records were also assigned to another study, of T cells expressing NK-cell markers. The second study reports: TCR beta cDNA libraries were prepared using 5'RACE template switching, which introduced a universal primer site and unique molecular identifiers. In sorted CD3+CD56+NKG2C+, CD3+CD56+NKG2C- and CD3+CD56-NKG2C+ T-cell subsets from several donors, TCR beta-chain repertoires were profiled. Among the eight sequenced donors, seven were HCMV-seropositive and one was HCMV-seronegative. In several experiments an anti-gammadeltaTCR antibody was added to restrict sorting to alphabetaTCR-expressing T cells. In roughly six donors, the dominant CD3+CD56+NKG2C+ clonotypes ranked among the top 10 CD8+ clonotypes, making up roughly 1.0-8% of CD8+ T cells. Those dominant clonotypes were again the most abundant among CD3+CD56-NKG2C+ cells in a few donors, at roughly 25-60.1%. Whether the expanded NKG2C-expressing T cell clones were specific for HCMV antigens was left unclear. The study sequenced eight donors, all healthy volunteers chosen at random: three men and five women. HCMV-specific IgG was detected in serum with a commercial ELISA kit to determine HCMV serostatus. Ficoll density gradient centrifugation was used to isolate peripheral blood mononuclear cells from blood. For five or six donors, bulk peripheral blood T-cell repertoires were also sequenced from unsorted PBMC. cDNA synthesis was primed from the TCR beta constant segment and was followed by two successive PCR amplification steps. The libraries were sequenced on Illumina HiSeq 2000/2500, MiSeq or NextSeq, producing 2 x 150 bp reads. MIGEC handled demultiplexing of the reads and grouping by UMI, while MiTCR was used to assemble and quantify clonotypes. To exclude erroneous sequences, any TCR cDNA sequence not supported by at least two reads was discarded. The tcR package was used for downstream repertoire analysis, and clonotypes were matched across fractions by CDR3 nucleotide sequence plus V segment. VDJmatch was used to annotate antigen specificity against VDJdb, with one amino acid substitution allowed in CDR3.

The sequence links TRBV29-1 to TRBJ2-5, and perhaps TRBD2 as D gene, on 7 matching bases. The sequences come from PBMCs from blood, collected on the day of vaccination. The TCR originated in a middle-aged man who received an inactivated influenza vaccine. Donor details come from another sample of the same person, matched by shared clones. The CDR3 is CSGGGRSIKTQYF. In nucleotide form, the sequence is TGCAGCGGGGGGGGGCGTTCGATAAAGACCCAGTACTTC.